Following are 29 T cell receptor beta chains from one sample sequenced in a study of Graves' ophthalmopathy and Graves' hyperthyroidism. Scientists amplified the TCR beta CDR3 regions from RNA transcripts. HTBI-primed first-round RT-PCR preceded second-round multiplex PCR. MiXCR, run by TCRdb on the multiplex PCR reads, gives a single entry per CDR3 protein. This sample carries about 740,000 distinct CDR3 sequences, 35% to 50% of them seen once, and the ten largest clones take approximately 46%. Sequencing used peripheral blood. These receptors came from an adult man with Graves' ophthalmopathy.

This clonotype was picked up many times. The rearrangement links TRBV19 to TRBJ2-2; D uncertain. CDR3 length equals 15 residues. Trimming removed 4 bases at V and 0 bases at J, with 9 bases between. Per germline, CDR1 LNHDA and CDR2 SQIVND (reference sequence). The DNA of the CDR3 is TGTGCCAGTAGTAATCTGGCTACGAACACCGGGGAGCTGTTTTTT. Translated, it gives CASSNLATNTGELFF.

The table lists this clonotype with a few counts. The chain couples TRBV7-6 to TRBJ2-7; TRBD2 matches at 10 bases. After removal of 3 bases from V and 4 bases from J, the junction contained 6 bases not matched to a gene. CDR1 is SGHVS and CDR2 is FNYEAQ in the germline V gene. CDR3 size: 15 residues. CDR3 sequence reads: CASSLNSGRSYEQYF. As DNA, the CDR3 is TGTGCCAGCAGCTTGAATAGCGGGAGGTCATACGAGCAGTACTTC.

The chain carries TRBV7-6 and TRBJ1-5; unclear D gene. Trimming took 0 bases from V and 0 from J, leaving 9 bases between them. The CDR3 runs to 16 residues. Germline CDR1 SGHVS, CDR2 FNYEAQ. The CDR3 here is CASSLAGGYSNQPQHF. The CDR3 coding sequence is TGTGCCAGCAGCTTAGCGGGAGGGTATAGCAATCAGCCCCAGCATTTT.

The CDR3 nucleotides are TGCAGTGCTAGTCGGCAGGTTAGCACTGAAGCTTTCTTT. Its translation is CSASRQVSTEAFF. The gene calls are TRBV20-1 and TRBJ1-1; no reliable D call. The V and J ends lost 3 bases and 4 bases respectively, with 12 bases between them. Germline CDR1 and CDR2: DFQATT and SNEGSKA (reference sequence). The CDR3 sequence is 13 residues long.

The chain recombines TRBV7-9 with TRBJ2-5; 10 bases map to TRBD2. This CDR3 has 16 residues. Germline CDR1 reads SEHNR; CDR2 reads FQNEAQ (reference sequence). The ends lost 8 bases at V and 1 base at J; junction bases unmatched: 10. In nucleotides, the CDR3 is TGTGCCAGCGGCAGTTTCAGCGGGGGGGCCCAAGAGACCCAGTACTTC. It is translated as CASGSFSGGAQETQYF.

As for this clonotype: This sequence may be a read error, since a much larger clone differs from it by one base. The J gene is TRBJ1-1, the V gene TRBV15, with 8 bases aligning to TRBD1. There are 15 residues in the CDR3. Germline V gene sequence: CDR1 LNHNV, CDR2 YYDKDF (reference sequence). After removal of 0 bases from V and 4 bases from J, the junction contained 4 bases not matched to a gene. The CDR3 protein is CATSRDWTGTTEAFF. The CDR3 DNA reads TGTGCCACCAGCAGAGATTGGACAGGGACCACTGAAGCTTTCTTT. Filled out from reference TRBV15 and TRBJ1-1, the complete variable domain reads DAMVIQNPRYQVTQFGKPVTLSCSQTLNHNVMYWYQQKSSQAPKLLFHYYDKDFNNEADTPDNFQSRRPNTSFCFLDIRSPGLGDTAMYLCATSRDWTGTTEAFFGQGTRLTVV.

This clonotype has a count of ten or more. The chain is built from TRBV7-2 and TRBJ2-7; D gene uncertain. The CDR3 has 13 residues. Germline lookup yields CDR1 SGHTA and CDR2 FQGNSA. With 0 bases removed from V and 1 base from J, the gap between germline ends came to 4 bases. DNA for the CDR3: TGTGCCAGCAGCTTAGCGCAGTCCTACGAGCAGTACTTC. This sequence encodes CASSLAQSYEQYF.

This clonotype turned up a few times. It may be a read error: a sequence one base away is much more abundant. CDR3 DNA sequence: TGTGCCAGCAGTGAGTCAGATCGGGGAACTAATGAAAAACTGTTTTTT. Translated: CASSESDRGTNEKLFF. The J gene is TRBJ1-4, the V gene TRBV2; D gene ambiguous. CDR3 length: 16 amino acids. The germline V gene has CDR1 SNHLY and CDR2 FYNNEI. Trimming left V 3 bases short and J 1 base short, with 12 bases between.

V gene TRBV10-3 combines with J gene TRBJ1-2; 10 bases agree with TRBD1. V trimming: 6 bases; J trimming: 8 bases; junction bases outside the gene matches: 6. CDR1 ENHRY and CDR2 SYGVKD come from the germline V gene. The CDR3 loop spans 13 amino acids. In DNA, the CDR3 is TGTGCCATCAGCCCGACAGGGGGCGAGGGCTACACCTTC. Its translation: CAISPTGGEGYTF.

This clonotype has ten or more counts. This chain joins TRBV7-9 and TRBJ1-2; the D gene is possibly TRBD1 (5 bases). The germline V and J ends were trimmed by 0 bases and 4 bases, with 9 bases remaining between them. Germline-derived CDR1 and CDR2 are SEHNR and FQNEAQ (reference sequence). This CDR3 region has 14 residues. The CDR3 bases are TGTGCCAGCAGCTTAGCCAGGGAGGGCTATGGCTACACCTTC. As protein: CASSLAREGYGYTF.

V usage is TRBV7-2 and J usage is TRBJ2-5; 7 bases are shared with TRBD1. The CDR3 length is 15 residues. The germline gives CDR1 SGHTA, CDR2 FQGNSA. V lost 4 bases and J lost 3; bases outside the gene matches: 8. The CDR3 DNA reads TGTGCCAGCAGCTCCAGGGGGTTGGTGGAAGAGACCCAGTACTTC. This codes for CASSSRGLVEETQYF.

The count of this clonotype is one. A much larger clone differs by one base, so this may be a read error. The chain combines TRBV20-1 with TRBJ1-3; D remains ambiguous. The germline CDR1 and CDR2 sequences are DFQATT and SNEGSKA (reference sequence). The CDR3 totals 13 residues. The CDR3, as DNA: TGCAGTGCCGCCGATGGTTGGGGAAACACCATATGTTTT. Its protein is CSAADGWGNTICF.

CDR3 in DNA: TGTGCCAGCAGCAAGCGGTTACAGGGGGCGTACGAGACCCAGTACTTC. Translating gives CASSKRLQGAYETQYF. The chain uses TRBV6-6 and TRBJ2-5, with 9 bases lining up with TRBD1. V was pared by 6 bases and J by 5 bases, with 13 bases of the junction left unmatched. CDR1 and CDR2 (germline): MNHNY, SVGAGI (reference sequence). The CDR3 length is 16 residues.

V gene TRBV7-9 combines with J gene TRBJ1-2; TRBD1 agrees at 7 bases. The CDR3 totals 12 residues. CDR1 and CDR2 (germline): SEHNR, FQNEAQ (reference sequence). V was clipped by 7 bases and J by 4 bases; unmatched bases: 3. The CDR3 loop reads CASTRDSYGYTF. CDR3 nucleotides: TGTGCCAGCACCCGGGACAGCTATGGCTACACCTTC. Combining the CDR3 with reference TRBV7-9 and TRBJ1-2 gives the whole variable domain DTGVSQNPRHKITKRGQNVTFRCDPISEHNRLYWYRQTLGQGPEFLTYFQNEAQLEKSRLLSDRFSAERPKGSFSTLEIQRTEQGDSAMYLCASTRDSYGYTFGSGTRLTVV.

At least ten counts were recorded for this clonotype. This chain joins TRBV29-1 and TRBJ1-3, with D perhaps matching TRBD1 (6 bases). The V end was cut by 0 bases, the J end by 6 bases, with 12 bases between. The germline CDR1 and CDR2 sequences are SQVTM and ANQGSEA. The CDR3 runs 14 residues. The CDR3 DNA reads as TGCAGCGTTGAAGATTCAGGGGTCGAAAACACCATATATTTT. This sequence encodes CSVEDSGVENTIYF.

This clonotype was found a few times. The genes are TRBV7-2 and TRBJ2-7, with 9 bases fitting TRBD1. The CDR3 is 14 amino acids. Germline V CDR1 and CDR2: SGHTA, FQGNSA. With V trimmed by 6 bases and J by 5 bases, 8 bases remained unmatched. The CDR3 here is CASSGNRGRNEQYF. CDR3 sequence (DNA): TGTGCCAGCAGTGGCAACAGGGGGCGAAACGAGCAGTACTTC.

CDR3 protein: CASSVVSGNTGELFF. CDR3 DNA: TGTGCCAGCAGCGTAGTTAGCGGGAACACCGGGGAGCTGTTTTTT. The chain links TRBV9 to TRBJ2-2; possibly TRBD2 for D (6 bases). Germline CDR1 SGDLS, CDR2 YYNGEE. This CDR3 is 15 amino acids long. Trimming shortened V by 0 bases and J by 1 base, and 7 bases separated the two germline ends.

Points on this clonotype: This sequence may be a read error, since a much larger clone differs from it by one base. The rearrangement joins TRBV7-3 to TRBJ2-5, with 8 bases that match TRBD2. The CDR3 is made up of 15 amino acids. The V and J ends lost 4 bases and 7 bases, in that order; junction bases with no gene match: 11. CDR1 SGHTA and CDR2 FQGTGA come from the germline V gene. The CDR3, as DNA: TGTGCCAGCAGCTCAGCAGCGGGGGCGCGCGGGACCCAGTACTTC. Translation gives CASSSAAGARGTQYF.

This clonotype came up many times. This chain connects TRBV7-6 to TRBJ2-7; a possible D gene is TRBD2 (5 bases). V lost 2 bases and J lost 2, with 10 bases in between. Looked up from germline, CDR1 is SGHVS and CDR2 is FNYEAQ. The CDR3 extends over 14 amino acids. The CDR3 is CASSLTDGAYEQYF. CDR3 sequence (DNA): TGTGCCAGCAGCTTAACGGACGGGGCCTACGAGCAGTACTTC.

In this sample, this clonotype turned up many times. The chain recombines TRBV29-1 with TRBJ1-2; D remains ambiguous. Germline V gene sequence: CDR1 SQVTM, CDR2 ANQGSEA. CDR3 length: 14 amino acids. V lost 0 bases and J 5 bases, leaving 13 bases between the germline ends. The CDR3 loop reads CSVEDGGRSYGYTF. The CDR3 DNA reads TGCAGCGTTGAAGACGGCGGACGGAGTTATGGCTACACCTTC.

Comment on this clonotype: At one end the junction does not follow the germline gene, possibly because of a read error. The gene calls are TRBV29-1 and TRBJ2-5; TRBD2 agrees at 11 bases. This CDR3 is built from 15 residues. Germline V lookup: CDR1 SQVTM, CDR2 ANQGSEA. The CDR3 coding sequence is TGCAGCGCTGAAGGGACTAGCGGAGAACAAGAGACCCAGTACTTC. Translated, it gives CSAEGTSGEQETQYF.

This clonotype turned up a few times. The rearrangement links TRBV12-3 or TRBV12-4 to TRBJ1-4; possible D gene TRBD1, 5 bases. The CDR3 contains 16 residues. Trimming took off 6 bases at V and 7 bases at J, with 21 bases between the two ends. The CDR3 bases are TGTGCCAGCAGCTCGGGGGGTCGACAAGGGGTTGAAAAACTGTTTTTT. It translates to CASSSGGRQGVEKLFF.

This rearrangement joins TRBV19 to TRBJ1-2; D not certain. The germline gives CDR1 LNHDA, CDR2 SQIVND (reference sequence). The V end lost 5 bases, the J end lost 2 bases, and 21 bases lay between the germline ends. The CDR3 has 17 residues. In DNA, the CDR3 is TGTGCCAGTAGTTCCTCACATAGGGCCTTTCGGAACTATGGCTACACCTTC. Encoded protein: CASSSSHRAFRNYGYTF.

This clonotype appeared a few times. The chain has TRBV5-6 and TRBJ1-1; TRBD1 is a possible D gene (5 bases). The CDR3 length is 14 residues. Trimming pared 4 bases from V and 6 bases from J, leaving 16 bases between. CDR1 is SGHDT, CDR2 YYEEEE, per germline. CDR3 residues: CASSPLGDLAEAFF. Here the CDR3 DNA reads TGTGCCAGCAGCCCCCTAGGGGACCTTGCTGAAGCTTTCTTT.

This clonotype showed up many times. This sequence joins TRBV14 and TRBJ1-1; D unresolved. This CDR3 region has 13 residues. Germline CDR1 and CDR2: SGHDN and FVKESK. The ends were cut back, 4 bases at V and 4 bases at J, with 10 bases in the middle. The CDR3 loop reads CASSLLPLTEAFF. CDR3 bases: TGTGCCAGCAGCCTCCTACCTCTCACTGAAGCTTTCTTT.

The DNA of the CDR3 is TGCAGTGCTAGCCTTCTCGGGGGCGGGGGGGCGGAGACCCAGTACTTC. It specifies CSASLLGGGGAETQYF. The chain uses TRBV20-1 and TRBJ2-5, with 9 bases identical to TRBD2. CDR1 and CDR2 (germline): DFQATT, SNEGSKA (reference sequence). Trimming cost V 3 bases and J 5 bases; bases outside gene matches: 13. The CDR3 covers 16 residues.

This clonotype was seen a few times. This chain connects TRBV6-6 to TRBJ1-2; D uncertain. Germline V gives CDR1 MNHNY, CDR2 SVGAGI (reference sequence). There are 11 residues in the CDR3. The ends were cut back, 6 bases at V and 4 bases at J, with 6 bases in the middle. The CDR3 loop reads CASRGSYGYTF. In DNA, the CDR3 is TGTGCCAGCAGGGGTTCCTATGGCTACACCTTC.

In DNA, the CDR3 is TGTGCCAGCAGCGGACGACAGGGATCGGGTGAAAAACTGTTTTTT. As protein: CASSGRQGSGEKLFF. The chain couples TRBV7-9 to TRBJ1-4; TRBD1 aligns across 7 bases. This CDR3 is built from 15 residues. Germline loops: CDR1 SEHNR, CDR2 FQNEAQ (reference sequence). After removal of 5 bases from V and 7 bases from J, the junction contained 10 bases not matched to a gene.

J is TRBJ1-6 and V is TRBV6-5; 7 bases map to TRBD1. Germline values: CDR1 MNHEY, CDR2 SVGAGI. CDR3 length equals 15 residues. The trim removed 6 bases at V and 7 bases at J, leaving 9 bases unmatched. This chain's CDR3 is CASRPTGQPNSPLHF. The CDR3 DNA reads TGTGCCAGCAGACCCACGGGACAGCCGAATTCACCCCTCCACTTT.